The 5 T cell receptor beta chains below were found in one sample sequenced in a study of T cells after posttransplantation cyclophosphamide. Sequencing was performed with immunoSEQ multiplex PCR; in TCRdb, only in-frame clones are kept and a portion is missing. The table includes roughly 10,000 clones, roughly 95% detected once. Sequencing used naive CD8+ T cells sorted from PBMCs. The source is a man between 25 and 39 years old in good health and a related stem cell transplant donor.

The CDR3 reads CASSLRGYNEQFF. The CDR3 DNA is TGTGCCAGCAGTTTACGGGGCTACAATGAGCAGTTCTTC. The chain carries TRBV28 and TRBJ2-1; possibly TRBD2 for D (5 bases). V was cut by 2 bases and J by 3 bases, with 5 bases left in between. The CDR3 has 13 residues. Germline values: CDR1 MDHEN, CDR2 SYDVKM. Combining the CDR3 with reference TRBV28 and TRBJ2-1 gives the whole variable domain DVKVTQSSRYLVKRTGEKVFLECVQDMDHENMFWYRQDPGLGLRLIYFSYDVKMKEKGDIPEGYSVSREKKERFSLILESASTNQTSMYLCASSLRGYNEQFFGPGTRLTVL.

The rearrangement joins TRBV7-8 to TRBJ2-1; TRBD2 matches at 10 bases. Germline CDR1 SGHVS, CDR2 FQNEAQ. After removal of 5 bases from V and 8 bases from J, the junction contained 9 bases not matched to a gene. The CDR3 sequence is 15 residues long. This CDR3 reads CASSPLAGERDEQFF. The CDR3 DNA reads TGTGCCAGCAGCCCCCTAGCGGGGGAAAGGGATGAGCAGTTCTTC.

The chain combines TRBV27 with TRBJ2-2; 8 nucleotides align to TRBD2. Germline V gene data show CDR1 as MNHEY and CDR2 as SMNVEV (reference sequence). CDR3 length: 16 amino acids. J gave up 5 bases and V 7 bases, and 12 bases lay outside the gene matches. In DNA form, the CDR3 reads TGTGCCAGCACCCAATACCGGGGGGGGCTTACCGGGGAGCTGTTTTTT. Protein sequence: CASTQYRGGLTGELFF.

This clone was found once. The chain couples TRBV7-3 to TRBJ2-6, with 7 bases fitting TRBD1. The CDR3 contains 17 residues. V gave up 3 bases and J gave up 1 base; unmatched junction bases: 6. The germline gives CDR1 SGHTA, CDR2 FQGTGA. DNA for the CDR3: TGTGCCAGCAGCTTTCGACAGGGTGGGTCTGGGGCCAACGTCCTGACTTTC. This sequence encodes CASSFRQGGSGANVLTF. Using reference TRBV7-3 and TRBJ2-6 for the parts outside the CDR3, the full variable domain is GAGVSQTPSNKVTEKGKYVELRCDPISGHTALYWYRQSLGQGPEFLIYFQGTGAADDSGLPNDRFFAVRPEGSVSTLKIQRTERGDSAVYLCASSFRQGGSGANVLTFGAGSRLTVL.

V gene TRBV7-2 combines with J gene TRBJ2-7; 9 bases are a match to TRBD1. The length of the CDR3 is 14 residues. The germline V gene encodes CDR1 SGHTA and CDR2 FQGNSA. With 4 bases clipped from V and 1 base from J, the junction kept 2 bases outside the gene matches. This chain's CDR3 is CASSSGTGSYEQYF. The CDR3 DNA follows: TGTGCCAGCAGCTCCGGGACAGGGTCCTACGAGCAGTACTTC.